Following are 21 T cell receptor beta chains from one sample sequenced in a study of early T cells in non-severe SARS-CoV-2 infection. TCRdb re-called the 5' RACE reads through MiXCR, storing one row per CDR3 protein. This sample has about 35,000 distinct CDR3 sequences, with 5.9% found just once. Sequencing used whole blood. The receptors originated from an adult who was a healthcare worker with PCR-confirmed SARS-CoV-2 infection or an uninfected control (not recorded which).

The rearrangement joins TRBV7-2 to TRBJ2-7, with TRBD2 matching over 14 bases. The V gene's germline CDR1 is SGHTA and CDR2 FQGNSA. This CDR3 is 16 amino acids long. The J segment lost 7 bases and the V segment lost 3 bases, leaving 8 bases of the junction unmatched. For the CDR3, the DNA is TGTGCCAGCAGCTTGGGACTAGCGGGAGAATCATGGGAGCAGTACTTC. Encoded protein: CASSLGLAGESWEQYF.

In its sample, this clonotype was seen many times. The J gene is TRBJ1-1, the V gene TRBV29-1; tentative D call: TRBD1 (5 bases). CDR3 length: 11 amino acids. Germline V lookup: CDR1 SQVTM, CDR2 ANQGSEA. Trimming stripped 3 bases from V and 5 bases from J, with 7 bases between. CDR3 amino acids: CSVDGGTEAFF. CDR3 nucleotides: TGCAGCGTTGACGGGGGTACTGAAGCTTTCTTT.

This clonotype appeared many times. The V call is TRBV19, the J call TRBJ2-3, with 7 bases identical to TRBD1. The CDR3 sequence is 12 residues long. Germline trimming cut 9 bases from V and 1 base from J; bases unmatched to any gene: 1. CDR1 and CDR2 (germline): LNHDA, SQIVND (reference sequence). In DNA, the CDR3 is TGTGCCAGCGGGACAGGCACAGATACGCAGTATTTT. The encoded protein is CASGTGTDTQYF.

The chain uses TRBV28 and TRBJ1-1; TRBD1 matches at 8 bases. CDR3 size: 14 residues. The V segment lost 8 bases and the J segment 1 base; nucleotides outside the gene matches: 6. Germline CDR1 is MDHEN and CDR2 is SYDVKM. This chain's CDR3 is CASAQGARNTEAFF. CDR3 DNA sequence: TGTGCCAGCGCGCAGGGGGCTCGGAACACTGAAGCTTTCTTT.

This clonotype was picked up many times. The rearrangement uses TRBV6-1 and TRBJ2-1; 10 positions agree with TRBD2. From germline, CDR1 is MNHNS and CDR2 SASEGT. The CDR3 length is 17 residues. With 6 bases clipped from V and 6 bases from J, the junction kept 14 bases outside the gene matches. CDR3 loop: CASSARTSGDGGNEQFF. The CDR3 DNA sequence: TGTGCCAGCAGCGCTCGGACTAGCGGAGATGGGGGCAATGAGCAGTTCTTC.

As for this clonotype: This may stem from a read error, because a much larger clone lies one nucleotide away. This sequence joins TRBV7-9 and TRBJ2-2, with unresolved D. V was trimmed by 4 bases and J by 2 bases, leaving 11 bases between them. The CDR3 sequence is 15 residues long. Germline V gives CDR1 SEHNR, CDR2 FQNEAQ (reference sequence). In DNA, the CDR3 is TGTGCCAGCAGCTCCCGGAACGGAAACACCGGGGAGCTGTTTTTT. It encodes CASSSRNGNTGELFF.

In this sample, this clonotype turned up many times. The chain has TRBV28 and TRBJ2-7, with a possible D match to TRBD2 (6 bases). Trimming left V 5 bases short and J 3 bases short, with 20 bases between. The CDR3 totals 16 residues. Germline values: CDR1 MDHEN, CDR2 SYDVKM. As DNA, the CDR3 is TGTGCCAGCAGTCTTCGGGGAGCGGGCTTCGGCTACGAGCAGTACTTC. Protein sequence: CASSLRGAGFGYEQYF.

About this clonotype itself: This may be a read error, as it is one base from a much larger clone. The chain links TRBV28 to TRBJ1-1; TRBD1 matches 7 bases. Trimming at V came to 2 bases and at J to 4 bases, leaving 4 bases not matched to a gene. CDR3 size: 14 residues. Per the germline V gene, CDR1 is MDHEN and CDR2 is SYDVKM. The CDR3 nucleotides are TGTGCCAGCAGTTTAGACAGGGAAATCACTGAAGCTTTCTTT. This translates into CASSLDREITEAFF.

This clonotype has ten or more counts. The chain links TRBV14 to TRBJ1-1, with D unresolved. The CDR3 runs to 15 residues. V was clipped by 0 bases and J by 4 bases, with 12 bases between them. Germline V gene lookup returns CDR1 SGHDN and CDR2 FVKESK. CDR3 region: CASSQDPIGRTEAFF. The CDR3 DNA reads TGTGCCAGCAGCCAAGATCCCATTGGACGCACTGAAGCTTTCTTT. Together with reference TRBV14 and TRBJ1-1, the CDR3 gives the full variable domain: EAGVTQFPSHSVIEKGQTVTLRCDPISGHDNLYWYRRVMGKEIKFLLHFVKESKQDESGMPNNRFLAERTGGTYSTLKVQPAELEDSGVYFCASSQDPIGRTEAFFGQGTRLTVV.

This clonotype was counted many times. The chain recombines TRBV7-8 with TRBJ2-3, with D possibly matching TRBD2 (6 bases). The CDR3 has 18 residues. Germline lookup yields CDR1 SGHVS and CDR2 FQNEAQ. The ends were cut back, 6 bases at V and 0 bases at J, with 22 bases in the middle. CDR3 protein: CASRLTGGTPFSTDTQYF. As DNA, the CDR3 is TGTGCCAGCAGACTGACTGGGGGGACCCCCTTCAGCACAGATACGCAGTATTTT.

This clonotype has a count of ten or more. The J gene is TRBJ2-6, the V gene TRBV28, with a tentative D call TRBD1 (5 bases). V was cut by 5 bases and J by 12 bases, with 29 bases left in between. The CDR3 length is 18 residues. Germline values: CDR1 MDHEN, CDR2 SYDVKM. This chain's CDR3 is CASSREYFVDTYSPVLTF. Here the CDR3 DNA reads TGTGCCAGCAGTCGCGAGTACTTCGTGGACACCTACAGCCCCGTCCTGACTTTC.

This chain links TRBV30 with TRBJ2-5; no reliable D call. CDR3 length: 13 amino acids. Germline V gene lookup returns CDR1 GTSNPN and CDR2 SVGIG (reference sequence). V was trimmed by 3 bases and J by 2 bases, leaving 10 bases between them. In nucleotides, the CDR3 is TGTGCCTGGAGCAAGGACGCTCAAGAGACCCAGTACTTC. Encoded protein: CAWSKDAQETQYF.

This clonotype has at least ten counts. In DNA form, the CDR3 reads TGTGCCAGCAGTTTATATACAGCTAGCACAGATACGCAGTATTTT. It codes for CASSLYTASTDTQYF. The chain has TRBV28 and TRBJ2-3; D uncertain. The V and J ends lost 1 base and 0 bases respectively, with 8 bases between them. Germline CDR1 is MDHEN and CDR2 is SYDVKM. The CDR3 is 15 residues long.

This clonotype has just a few counts. This chain uses TRBV11-2 with TRBJ2-5, with no clear D. V gave up 2 bases and J gave up 3 bases, with 4 bases separating them. Per germline, CDR1 SGHAT and CDR2 FQNNGV. The CDR3 is 12 residues long. In nucleotides, the CDR3 is TGTGCCAGCAGCTTATTTGAAGAGACCCAGTACTTC. The encoded protein is CASSLFEETQYF.

This clonotype occurred many times. The chain links TRBV7-6 to TRBJ2-3; the match to TRBD2 covers 12 bases. This CDR3 has 16 residues. The J segment lost 5 bases and the V segment lost 5 bases, leaving 8 bases of the junction unmatched. Germline values: CDR1 SGHVS, CDR2 FNYEAQ. CDR3 sequence: CASSPLAGGGRDTQYF. CDR3 nucleotides: TGTGCCAGCAGCCCACTAGCGGGAGGAGGTAGAGATACGCAGTATTTT. The full variable domain, completed using reference TRBV7-6 and TRBJ2-3, is GAGVSQSPRYKVTKRGQDVALRCDPISGHVSLYWYRQALGQGPEFLTYFNYEAQQDKSGLPNDRFSAERPEGSISTLTIQRTEQRDSAMYRCASSPLAGGGRDTQYFGPGTRLTVL.

This clonotype occurred many times. The CDR3 spells CASSEGQGDQPQHF. Written as DNA, the CDR3 is TGCGCCAGCAGTGAAGGACAGGGGGATCAGCCCCAGCATTTT. This sequence joins TRBV10-2 and TRBJ1-5; 10 bases line up with TRBD1. V was clipped by 3 bases and J by 5 bases; unmatched bases: 1. The CDR3 sequence is 14 residues long. Germline assignment: CDR1 WSHSY and CDR2 SAAADI.

This clonotype was detected ten times or more. J is TRBJ2-2 and V is TRBV7-3; 7 bases are a match to TRBD2. V dropped 5 bases and J dropped 5; count of bases not matched to a gene: 5. The CDR3 has 14 residues. CDR1 is SGHTA and CDR2 is FQGTGA in the germline V gene. CDR3 sequence reads: CASSPLSGTGELFF. DNA of the CDR3: TGTGCCAGCAGCCCACTTAGCGGGACCGGGGAGCTGTTTTTT.

This clonotype was found many times. The chain couples TRBV7-9 to TRBJ2-5; the D is unclear. With 4 bases removed from V and 1 base from J, the gap between germline ends came to 4 bases. The CDR3 spans 12 residues. Germline V gene sequence: CDR1 SEHNR, CDR2 FQNEAQ (reference sequence). The CDR3: CASSSLQETQYF. Here the CDR3 DNA reads TGTGCCAGCAGCTCCCTCCAAGAGACCCAGTACTTC. Using reference TRBV7-9 and TRBJ2-5 for the parts outside the CDR3, the full variable domain is DTGVSQNPRHKITKRGQNVTFRCDPISEHNRLYWYRQTLGQGPEFLTYFQNEAQLEKSRLLSDRFSAERPKGSFSTLEIQRTEQGDSAMYLCASSSLQETQYFGPGTRLLVL.

Many counts were recorded for this clonotype. The rearrangement joins TRBV6-5 to TRBJ2-5, with 11 bases matching TRBD1. Trimming at V came to 5 bases and at J to 5 bases, leaving 4 bases not matched to a gene. This CDR3 is 14 amino acids long. Germline lookup yields CDR1 MNHEY and CDR2 SVGAGI. CDR3 DNA sequence: TGTGCCAGCAGTCAGGGGACAGGGGGGGAGACCCAGTACTTC. Encoded protein: CASSQGTGGETQYF.

Many counts were recorded for this clonotype. The chain has TRBV6-4 and TRBJ2-3, with 8 bases matching TRBD1. V lost 3 bases to trimming and J lost 2 bases; unmatched junction nucleotides: 4. CDR3 size: 15 residues. The germline V gene has CDR1 MRHNA and CDR2 SNTAGT. CDR3 region: CASSEGGQDTDTQYF. The CDR3 DNA is TGTGCCAGCAGTGAGGGGGGACAGGACACAGATACGCAGTATTTT.

Ten or more counts support this clonotype. This chain joins TRBV6-5 and TRBJ1-2; 7 nucleotides agree with TRBD1. V shed 3 bases, J shed 4 bases, and the junction held 14 bases outside the gene matches. Germline V gene sequence: CDR1 MNHEY, CDR2 SVGAGI. The CDR3 runs to 17 residues. Here the CDR3 DNA reads TGTGCCAGCAGTTATACACGACAACAGGGGAACAGCTATGGCTACACCTTC. Protein: CASSYTRQQGNSYGYTF.